What follows are 14 T cell receptor beta chains derived from one specimen sequenced in a study of blood T cell repertoires in COVID-19. Libraries were prepared by immunoSEQ multiplex PCR; TCRdb keeps only in-frame clonotypes and omits some of them. The table lists about 200,000 clones, roughly 90% of them singletons. Specimen: peripheral blood. The receptors come from a young man with active or convalescent COVID-19.

This sequence joins TRBV5-4 and TRBJ2-5, with 14 bases matching TRBD2. The V gene's germline CDR1 is SGHNT and CDR2 YYREEE (reference sequence). V shed 3 bases, J shed 5 bases, and the junction held 6 bases outside the gene matches. The CDR3 consists of 16 residues. The CDR3 reads CASSSGTSGRRETQYF. In DNA form, the CDR3 reads TGTGCCAGCAGCTCCGGGACTAGCGGGAGACGGGAGACCCAGTACTTC.

The genes are TRBV5-1 and TRBJ2-3; 10 bases are shared with TRBD2. The J segment lost 6 bases and the V segment lost 2 bases, leaving 3 bases of the junction unmatched. The CDR3 spans 14 residues. Per germline, CDR1 SGHRS and CDR2 YFSETQ. The CDR3 spells CASSLDSGRDTQYF. Written as DNA, the CDR3 is TGCGCCAGCAGCTTAGATAGCGGGAGGGATACGCAGTATTTT.

The CDR3 reads CASSPRQGGRDFEAFF. In nucleotides, the CDR3 is TGTGCCAGCAGTCCCCGACAGGGTGGGCGAGATTTTGAAGCTTTCTTT. This chain joins TRBV27 and TRBJ1-1; TRBD1 matches 7 bases. Germline V lookup: CDR1 MNHEY, CDR2 SMNVEV (reference sequence). CDR3 length: 16 amino acids. V was pared by 5 bases and J by 7 bases, with 16 bases of the junction left unmatched.

The chain recombines TRBV6-5 with TRBJ1-1; 7 bases fit TRBD1. The V gene end was trimmed by 8 bases and the J gene end by 2 bases; junction bases not matched to a gene: 8. CDR3 length equals 14 residues. Germline V gene sequence: CDR1 MNHEY, CDR2 SVGAGI. As DNA, the CDR3 is TGTGCCAGCCGAGGGACAGACAGTAACACTGAAGCTTTCTTT. It encodes CASRGTDSNTEAFF.

The chain recombines TRBV7-2 with TRBJ2-1; D is possibly TRBD2 (6 bases). V lost 5 bases, J lost 2 bases, and 13 bases lay in between. In germline, CDR1 is SGHTA, CDR2 FQGNSA. There are 15 residues in the CDR3. The CDR3 DNA follows: TGTGCCAGCAGCCAACCGGGACTCACCTACAATGAGCAGTTCTTC. Protein sequence: CASSQPGLTYNEQFF.

This clone was seen once. The chain links TRBV5-4 to TRBJ2-1; TRBD2 agrees at 10 bases. The V gene end was trimmed by 0 bases and the J gene end by 7 bases; junction bases not matched to a gene: 4. CDR1 and CDR2 from the germline V gene are SGHNT and YYREEE (reference sequence). The CDR3 is 15 residues long. Here the CDR3 reads CASSLVLAGANEQFF. For the CDR3, the DNA is TGTGCCAGCAGCTTGGTTCTAGCGGGAGCTAATGAGCAGTTCTTC.

The chain is built from TRBV6-5 and TRBJ2-1, with TRBD2 as a possible D gene (7 bases). The V gene's germline CDR1 is MNHEY and CDR2 SVGAGI. This CDR3 region has 14 residues. V gave up 2 bases and J gave up 7 bases, with 12 bases separating them. CDR3 protein: CASSYGGGGNEQFF. The DNA of the CDR3 is TGTGCCAGCAGTTACGGAGGGGGGGGGAATGAGCAGTTCTTC.

The chain links TRBV19 to TRBJ1-5, with 8 bases aligning to TRBD1. The CDR3 is made up of 13 amino acids. Germline CDR1 reads LNHDA; CDR2 reads SQIVND (reference sequence). J gave up 2 bases and V 8 bases, and 2 bases lay outside the gene matches. In DNA form, the CDR3 reads TGTGCCAGTGCGGACAGGGGCAATCAGCCCCAGCATTTT. Translation: CASADRGNQPQHF.

This chain links TRBV12-5 with TRBJ2-3; 9 positions agree with TRBD2. Losses at the gene ends were 1 base for V and 2 bases for J; bases not matched to a gene: 7. Germline CDR1 is LGHNT and CDR2 is FRNRAP. The CDR3 sequence is 17 residues long. CDR3: CASGLGVSGGYTDTQYF. CDR3 nucleotides: TGTGCTAGTGGTTTGGGAGTTAGCGGGGGATACACAGATACGCAGTATTTT. Drawing the rest from reference TRBV12-5 and TRBJ2-3, the complete variable domain is DARVTQTPRHKVTEMGQEVTMRCQPILGHNTVFWYRQTMMQGLELLAYFRNRAPLDDSGMPKDRFSAEMPDATLATLKIQPSEPRDSAVYFCASGLGVSGGYTDTQYFGPGTRLTVL.

The chain uses TRBV7-9 and TRBJ1-3, with 7 bases that match TRBD1. This CDR3 comprises 14 residues. J was trimmed by 4 bases and V by 5 bases; bases with no gene match: 5. Germline V lookup: CDR1 SEHNR, CDR2 FQNEAQ (reference sequence). The CDR3 DNA reads TGTGCCAGCAGCCGGGACAGCCTCGGAAACACCATATATTTT. It is translated as CASSRDSLGNTIYF.

The chain joins TRBV5-1 to TRBJ2-4; a possible D gene is TRBD2 (7 bases). V gave up 4 bases and J gave up 2 bases, with 16 bases separating them. CDR3 size: 16 residues. Germline CDR1 and CDR2: SGHRS and YFSETQ. The CDR3 loop reads CASSQGWGGTKNIQYF. The CDR3, as DNA: TGCGCCAGCAGCCAGGGGTGGGGAGGGACCAAAAACATTCAGTACTTC.

The chain recombines TRBV4-1 with TRBJ2-7; TRBD2 is a possible D gene (7 bases). CDR1 and CDR2 from the germline V gene are MGHRA and YSYEKL. The CDR3 has 17 residues. Trimming took 1 base from V and 6 from J, leaving 22 bases between them. The DNA of the CDR3 is TGCGCCAGCAGCCAAGTCCTGGTGGGGGGGGGCGCGGGCGAGCAGTACTTC. Protein product: CASSQVLVGGGAGEQYF.

V is TRBV6-2 or TRBV6-3 and J is TRBJ2-2; TRBD1 matches 9 bases. The length of the CDR3 is 15 residues. Germline V gene lookup returns CDR1 MNHEY and CDR2 SVGEGT. V was clipped by 5 bases and J by 4 bases; unmatched bases: 5. CDR3 in DNA: TGTGCCAGCAGTAGACAGGGGGTGACCACCGGGGAGCTGTTTTTT. This encodes CASSRQGVTTGELFF.

This chain joins TRBV15 and TRBJ1-1; D is undetermined. The V end lost 3 bases, the J end lost 2 bases, and 7 bases lay between the germline ends. Looked up from germline, CDR1 is LNHNV and CDR2 is YYDKDF (reference sequence). The CDR3 consists of 13 residues. CDR3 DNA sequence: TGTGCCACCAGCAGGCTACTCAACACTGAAGCTTTCTTT. Translated: CATSRLLNTEAFF.